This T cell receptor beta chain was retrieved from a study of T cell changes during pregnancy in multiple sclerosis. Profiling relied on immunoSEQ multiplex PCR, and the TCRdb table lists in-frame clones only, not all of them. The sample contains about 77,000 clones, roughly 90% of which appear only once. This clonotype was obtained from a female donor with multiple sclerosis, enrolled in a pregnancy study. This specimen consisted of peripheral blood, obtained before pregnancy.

The CDR3 DNA reads as TGTGCCAGCAGTGAAGGAGGCGGGGGCCGCGATGAGCAGTTCTTC. As protein: CASSEGGGGRDEQFF. The chain recombines TRBV6-4 with TRBJ2-1; maybe TRBD2 (7 bases). The germline CDR1 and CDR2 sequences are MRHNA and SNTAGT. The V end lost 3 bases, the J end lost 8 bases, and 17 bases lay between the germline ends. CDR3 size: 15 residues.